The present entry profiles one TCR beta chain with its context. Antigen: not known. This table comes from immunoSEQ multiplex PCR, and its TCRdb copy is limited to in-frame clones, with some not included. The sample carries 37,000 or so clones, approximately 80% recorded once. Germline assignment: CDR1 SQVTM and CDR2 ANQGSEA. The CDR3 is made up of 14 amino acids. V shed 3 bases, J shed 0 bases, and the junction held 4 bases outside the gene matches. These data belong to a study of a mutant IDH1 vaccine in newly diagnosed glioma. As for the study in general: Vaccine dosing followed radiotherapy by 4-6 weeks, or accompanied temozolomide cycles. Among treated patients, around 62% were male and about 40% female, and mean age was about 40 years. Patients had received radiotherapy, temozolomide, or both previously, most receiving both. Study-wide results and limits: Researchers report vaccine-induced immune responses in over 90% of patients.

Time point meaning: week 5, during vaccination. In every dose of vaccine, 300 ug of mutant IDH1 20-mer peptide was given alongside topical imiquimod. This material consisted of PBMCs, taken from a glioma patient whose treatment included an IDH1 peptide vaccine. The chain uses TRBV29-1 and TRBJ2-7; 8 bases line up with TRBD2. This receptor was taken from a young man with glioma. CDR3 bases: TGCAGCGTTGAGGTGACTAGCGACTCCTACGAGCAGTACTTC. Protein: CSVEVTSDSYEQYF.